Listed here are 5 T cell receptor beta chains from one sample, sequenced in a study of blood T cells in healthy people across ages. Through a sample-barcoded 5' primer and a J-beta primer mix, a second PCR was run for 7 to 11 cycles. TCRdb independently ran MiXCR on the 5' RACE reads; one entry per CDR3 protein. The sample contains roughly 1,300,000 distinct CDR3 sequences, around 59% of which appear only once. The source material was blood. The receptor source for this set is a man aged 18 to 35 in good health.

This clonotype has just one count. The chain has TRBV6-1 and TRBJ2-5, with no clear D. TRBJ2-7 explains the end of the DNA better; the J call may be wrong. The CDR3 length is 13 residues. CDR1 is MNHNS, CDR2 SASEGT, per germline. The CDR3: CASSDTPTYEQYF. The CDR3 coding sequence is TGTGCCAGCAGTGACACGCCGACCTACGAGCAGTACTTC.

V is TRBV24-1 and J is TRBJ2-1; 8 bases line up with TRBD1. This CDR3 comprises 16 residues. V shed 5 bases, J shed 6 bases, and the junction held 11 bases outside the gene matches. Germline V lookup: CDR1 KGHDR, CDR2 SFDVKD. Here the CDR3 DNA reads TGTGCCACCAGTGGTCTGGGACAGGTGTCGATCAATGAGCAGTTCTTC. Translated, it gives CATSGLGQVSINEQFF.

This chain joins TRBV7-6 and TRBJ2-5, with D hard to call. Germline CDR1 SGHVS, CDR2 FNYEAQ. Trimming stripped 6 bases from V and 8 bases from J, with 13 bases between. The CDR3 consists of 12 residues. CDR3 protein: CASRAALSTQYF. CDR3 DNA: TGTGCCAGCAGGGCAGCCCTAAGTACCCAGTACTTC.

This clonotype was counted between two and nine times. J is TRBJ1-5 and V is TRBV20-1; 12 nucleotides agree with TRBD1. V lost 3 bases, J lost 2 bases, and 5 bases stayed unmatched. The CDR3 is 16 amino acids. Germline V gene lookup returns CDR1 DFQATT and CDR2 SNEGSKA (reference sequence). The CDR3 DNA follows: TGCAGTGCTAGGGGACAGGGGGCGAAGGGCAATCAGCCCCAGCATTTT. The encoded protein is CSARGQGAKGNQPQHF.

This clonotype was seen a few times. The gene calls are TRBV4-2 and TRBJ2-7, with TRBD2 identical over 8 bases. CDR1 LGHNA and CDR2 YNFKEQ come from the germline V gene. The J segment lost 4 bases and the V segment lost 0 bases, leaving 14 bases of the junction unmatched. This CDR3 region has 18 residues. CDR3 nucleotide sequence: TGTGCCAGCAGCCAAGATGCCGCGGGGGGCCGTCCGGAATACGAGCAGTACTTC. It is translated as CASSQDAAGGRPEYEQYF.